Below are 9 T cell receptor beta chains sequenced from a single sample in a study of shared clonotypes between healthy human individuals. Produced via immunoSEQ multiplex PCR; TCRdb's table is partial and in-frame only. The sample lists about 2.3 million clones, approximately 95% occurring once. The sample consisted of naive CD4+ T cells from PBMCs. Subset specified: CD45RA+ positively selected. The receptors originated from a man younger than 35 in good health. Some clones in this sample may be carry-over from other donors' samples.

The rearrangement joins TRBV4-2 to TRBJ2-5, with 7 positions matching TRBD2. The V gene's germline CDR1 is LGHNA and CDR2 YNFKEQ. V lost 0 bases, J lost 5 bases, and 9 bases stayed unmatched. The CDR3 totals 16 residues. The CDR3 here is CASSQEAGRGGETQYF. DNA for the CDR3: TGTGCCAGCAGCCAAGAGGCGGGGCGGGGAGGGGAGACCCAGTACTTC.

The chain carries TRBV7-9 and TRBJ2-2; D remains ambiguous. The CDR3 totals 14 residues. Per the germline V gene, CDR1 is SEHNR and CDR2 is FQNEAQ (reference sequence). V lost 5 bases and J 2 bases, leaving 9 bases between the germline ends. The CDR3 DNA sequence: TGTGCCAGCAGCCCTCGGACCAACACCGGGGAGCTGTTTTTT. Translating it yields CASSPRTNTGELFF.

This rearrangement joins TRBV5-1 to TRBJ2-7, with 14 bases identical to TRBD2. Trimming at V came to 7 bases and at J to 4 bases, leaving 10 bases not matched to a gene. This CDR3 has 16 residues. Germline CDR1 reads SGHRS; CDR2 reads YFSETQ. CDR3 in DNA: TGCGCCAGCGGAGGGACTAGCGGGAGCCCCAGGTACGAGCAGTACTTC. Protein sequence: CASGGTSGSPRYEQYF.

The rearrangement joins TRBV19 to TRBJ1-5; 12 nucleotides agree with TRBD1. Germline lookup yields CDR1 LNHDA and CDR2 SQIVND (reference sequence). Losses at the gene ends were 4 bases for V and 6 bases for J; bases not matched to a gene: 22. The CDR3 consists of 21 residues. CDR3 sequence: CASSTPPRRDRGPRGAQPQHF. CDR3 in DNA: TGTGCCAGTAGTACCCCCCCTCGCCGGGACAGGGGGCCGAGGGGTGCTCAGCCCCAGCATTTT.

This sequence joins TRBV7-2 and TRBJ1-4; 9 positions match TRBD1. CDR3 length equals 15 residues. Per germline, CDR1 SGHTA and CDR2 FQGNSA. The V gene end was trimmed by 6 bases and the J gene end by 5 bases; junction bases not matched to a gene: 7. CDR3 sequence reads: CASRTRGTGNEKLFF. The CDR3 DNA reads as TGTGCCAGCAGGACCCGGGGGACAGGGAATGAAAAACTGTTTTTT.

Remarks on this clone: The same CDR3 also results from other DNA sequences found in this sample. The chain joins TRBV5-1 to TRBJ2-7, with 8 bases that match TRBD1. V shed 4 bases and J 0 bases; nucleotides not matched to a gene: 3. Per the germline V gene, CDR1 is SGHRS and CDR2 is YFSETQ. This CDR3 is built from 14 residues. CDR3 residues: CASSDTGGSYEQYF. CDR3 in DNA: TGCGCCAGCAGCGACACAGGGGGCTCCTACGAGCAGTACTTC.

The CDR3 DNA is TGTGCCAGCAGCTTAAATTTGAACACTGAAGCTTTCTTT. Translated, it gives CASSLNLNTEAFF. The rearrangement links TRBV11-2 to TRBJ1-1; D is ambiguous. Trimming pared 2 bases from V and 0 bases from J, leaving 4 bases between. The CDR3 consists of 13 residues. CDR1 and CDR2 (germline): SGHAT, FQNNGV.

CDR3 DNA: TGTGCCAGCAGCTCAAGCAGGGACAGGGGGCCGGGTGAGCAGTACTTC. Translated, it gives CASSSSRDRGPGEQYF. The chain links TRBV5-6 to TRBJ2-7; 12 nucleotides line up with TRBD1. The germline CDR1 and CDR2 sequences are SGHDT and YYEEEE. V shed 3 bases, J shed 7 bases, and the junction held 11 bases outside the gene matches. The CDR3 has 16 residues.

The chain employs TRBV7-9 and TRBJ1-4; a weak D match, TRBD1 (6 bases). CDR1 SEHNR and CDR2 FQNEAQ come from the germline V gene (reference sequence). The ends were cut back, 4 bases at V and 7 bases at J, with 16 bases in the middle. The CDR3 sequence is 15 residues long. CDR3 bases: TGTGCCAGCAGCTCCCGCCAGGGGTTGTTTGAAAAACTGTTTTTT. This sequence encodes CASSSRQGLFEKLFF.